Described below is a single TCR beta chain sequence and its context. The data are from a study of blood T cell repertoires in COVID-19. The table came from immunoSEQ multiplex PCR; TCRdb's copy has only in-frame clones and leaves some out. The sample consists of tens of thousands of clones, approximately 78% of them appearing once. The CDR3 runs to 14 residues. CDR1 and CDR2 (germline): GTSNPN, SVGIG (reference sequence). The ends lost 0 bases at V and 1 base at J; junction bases unmatched: 1. The sample consisted of peripheral blood. V and J are TRBV30 and TRBJ2-3; 7 bases map to TRBD1. This sequence was found in a human donor with acute or convalescent COVID-19. The donor label of this sample is uncertain. The CDR3: CAWSVQGGTDTQYF. CDR3 nucleotides: TGTGCCTGGAGTGTTCAGGGGGGCACAGATACGCAGTATTTT.